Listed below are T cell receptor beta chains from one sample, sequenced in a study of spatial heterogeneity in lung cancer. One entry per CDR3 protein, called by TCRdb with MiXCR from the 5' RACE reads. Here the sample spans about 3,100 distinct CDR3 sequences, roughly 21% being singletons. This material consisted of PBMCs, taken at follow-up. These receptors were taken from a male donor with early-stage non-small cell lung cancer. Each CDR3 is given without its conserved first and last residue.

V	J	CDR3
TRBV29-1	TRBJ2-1	SVEGSATNEQF
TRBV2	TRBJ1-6	ASSATGDSPLH
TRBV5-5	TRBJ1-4	ASSPPADRSEKLF
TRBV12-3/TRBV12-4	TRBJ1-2	ASSLVQVRNYGYT
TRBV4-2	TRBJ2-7	ASSQEEGTASYEQY
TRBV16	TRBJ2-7	ASSYGTGEQY
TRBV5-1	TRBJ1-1	ASSRQLNTEAF
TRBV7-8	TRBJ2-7	ASSARTGVRYEQY
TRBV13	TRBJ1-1	ASSPNQGSEAF
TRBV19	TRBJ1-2	ASSIYSGGGGRANYGYT
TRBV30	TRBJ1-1	AWEEYGGAF
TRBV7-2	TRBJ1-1	ASSLLASNTEAF
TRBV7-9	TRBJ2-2	ASSSSTGELF
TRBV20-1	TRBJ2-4	SARDRVRGSGGAVDAKNIQY
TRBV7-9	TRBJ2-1	ASSSENEQF
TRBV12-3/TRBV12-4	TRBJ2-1	ASSFWSRSVNEQF
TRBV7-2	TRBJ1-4	ASSLDPQGWNEKLF
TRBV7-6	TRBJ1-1	ASSLGGAGNTEAF
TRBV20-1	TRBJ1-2	SATGSGGYT
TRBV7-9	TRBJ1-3	ASSFRTGHGIYSGNTIY
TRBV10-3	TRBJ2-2	AISEVSLNTGELF
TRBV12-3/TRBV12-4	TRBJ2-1	ASSSSDYWDEQF
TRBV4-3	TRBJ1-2	ASSQDIGGTEGYT
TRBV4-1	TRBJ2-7	ASSNDRDYSYEQY
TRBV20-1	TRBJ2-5	SASHQDGSQTQY
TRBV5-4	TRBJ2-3	ASSLSTDTQY
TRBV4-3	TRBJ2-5	ASGFPVGVKETQY
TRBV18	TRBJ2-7	ASSRLEKGEQY
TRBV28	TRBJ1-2	ASRTTGSWGYT
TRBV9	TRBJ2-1	ASSVASAYNEQF
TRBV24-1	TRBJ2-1	ATSGEEGYNEQF
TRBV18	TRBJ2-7	ASSELPSGGDSYEQY
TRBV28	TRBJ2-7	ASSFGGTREQY
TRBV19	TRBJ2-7	ATLGQNYEQY
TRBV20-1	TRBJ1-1	SAPPKRITEAF
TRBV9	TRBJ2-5	ASSAVAGGGQETQY
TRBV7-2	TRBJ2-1	ASSNIQREGPYNEQF
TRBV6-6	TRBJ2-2	ASSPGHSGTGELF
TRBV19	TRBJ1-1	ASSISGFANTEAF
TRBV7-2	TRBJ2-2	ASNPPGQATGELF
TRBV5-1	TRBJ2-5	ASSYAGTGGQETQY
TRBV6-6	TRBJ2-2	ASTPMEGTGITGELF
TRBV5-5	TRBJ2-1	ASSLQGQGINEQF
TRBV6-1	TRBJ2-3	ASSELQGVDTDTQY
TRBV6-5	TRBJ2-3	ASSPRLSTDTQY
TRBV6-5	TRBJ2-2	ASSYQQLTGELF
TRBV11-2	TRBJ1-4	ASSRGTGRLEKLF